This T cell receptor (beta chain) was captured in a study of vaccination and CD4 T cells after COVID-19. Background on the study: Convalescent donors totaled six males and four females, including two who were Hispanic. Control cultures were supplied with a CEFX pool, an HIV-1 Nef pool, or no peptide at all.

With the Oncomine TCR Beta short-read assay, DNA from cultured CD4+ T cells was sequenced. TCRdb processed the PCR reads anew with MiXCR; each CDR3 protein has one entry. The top ten clones hold around 3.5% of a sample with about 16,000 distinct CDR3 sequences, approximately 50% of them seen once. Treatment described: approximately nine-day PBMC culture with coronavirus spike peptide pools or control peptides (ViraFEST assay). Regarding this clonotype: The antigen is unknown.

This CDR3 comprises 14 residues. Trimming stripped 1 base from V and 2 bases from J, with 8 bases between. CDR1 and CDR2 (germline): SEHNR, FQNEAQ (reference sequence). The receptor was isolated from a human donor who had recovered from COVID-19. The sequenced sample was CD4+ T cells from blood, cultured in vitro, obtained before SARS-CoV-2 vaccination. V is TRBV7-9 and J is TRBJ2-5, with D possibly matching TRBD1 (5 bases). Here the CDR3 reads CASSLEQVQETQYF. The CDR3 nucleotides read TGTGCCAGCAGCTTAGAACAGGTACAAGAGACCCAGTACTTC.